A selection of T cell receptor beta chains follows, all from one sample in a study of T cells in localized non-small cell lung cancer. Here immunoSEQ multiplex PCR was the method, and the copy in TCRdb shows in-frame clones only, minus some. This sample carries roughly 23,000 clones, roughly 90% of them seen once, and the ten largest clones take approximately 6.9%. This sample comprised peripheral blood, obtained before any cancer treatment. Receptor source: a male donor older than 55 with stage I squamous cell lung carcinoma. Both conserved end residues are part of each CDR3. The D gene is left open where the match is weak. Clone size is shown for a subset of rows, as once, few, many or a class of expanded clone.

TRBV19,once,-,16,TRBJ2-2,CASSIRVAFRTGELFF,TGTGCCAGTAGTATCAGGGTCGCGTTTCGGACCGGGGAGCTGTTTTTT
TRBV19,-,-,14,TRBJ2-5,CASSIGRVQETQYF,TGTGCCAGTAGTATAGGCCGGGTTCAAGAGACCCAGTACTTC
TRBV5-1,-,TRBD1,15,TRBJ2-2,CASSLTRGLDGELFF,TGCGCCAGCAGCTTGACTAGGGGGCTTGACGGGGAGCTGTTTTTT
TRBV5-5,-,-,15,TRBJ1-1,CASSWGPVGDTEAFF,TGTGCCAGCAGCTGGGGGCCGGTCGGGGACACTGAAGCTTTCTTT
TRBV2,-,-,14,TRBJ2-4,CASSVKQGEGIQYF,TGTGCCAGCAGTGTTAAACAGGGTGAGGGAATTCAGTACTTC
TRBV27,-,TRBD1,15,TRBJ2-5,CASSMTGGGQETQYF,TGTGCCAGCAGTATGACAGGGGGAGGCCAAGAGACCCAGTACTTC
TRBV6-5,-,-,13,TRBJ2-7,CASSSPASYEQYF,TGTGCCAGCAGCTCCCCGGCCTCCTACGAGCAGTACTTC
TRBV6-5,few,-,14,TRBJ1-1,CASSRTTGNTEAFF,TGTGCCAGCAGCCGAACTACAGGGAACACTGAAGCTTTCTTT
TRBV5-4,-,TRBD1,17,TRBJ1-4,CASSFGQGAATNEKLFF,TGTGCCAGCAGCTTCGGGCAGGGGGCTGCAACTAATGAAAAACTGTTTTTT
TRBV11-2,-,-,12,TRBJ1-1,CASSLHGIEAFF,TGTGCCAGCAGCTTACACGGGATTGAAGCTTTCTTT
TRBV19,-,-,13,TRBJ2-5,CASSRQDIETQYF,TGTGCCAGTTCTCGGCAGGACATAGAGACCCAGTACTTC
TRBV6-5,-,TRBD1,14,TRBJ1-1,CASSSDRGGTEAFF,TGTGCCAGCAGTTCGGACAGGGGCGGCACTGAAGCTTTCTTT
TRBV9,-,TRBD2,15,TRBJ2-3,CASSALAGVADTQYF,TGTGCCAGCAGCGCGCTAGCGGGGGTGGCAGATACGCAGTATTTT
TRBV19,-,-,18,TRBJ2-6,CASSIRDQGTSGANVLTF,TGTGCCAGTAGTATTCGGGACCAAGGGACCTCTGGGGCCAACGTCCTGACTTTC
TRBV5-4,-,-,13,TRBJ2-1,CASSLTGYNEQFF,TGTGCCAGCAGCTTGACGGGGTACAATGAGCAGTTCTTC
TRBV4-3,-,TRBD1,16,TRBJ1-4,CASSQGQGEGSEKLFF,TGCGCCAGCAGCCAAGGACAGGGAGAGGGGAGTGAAAAACTGTTTTTT
TRBV7-9,-,TRBD2,17,TRBJ2-7,CASSPRRLANSPYEQYF,TGTGCCAGCAGCCCGCGTCGACTAGCGAATTCCCCCTACGAGCAGTACTTC
TRBV28,-,-,14,TRBJ1-1,CASSLFGGNTEAFF,TGTGCCAGCAGCCTTTTCGGGGGGAACACTGAAGCTTTCTTT
TRBV2,-,-,14,TRBJ1-1,CASRPTDLNTEAFF,TGTGCCAGCCGCCCAACCGACCTGAACACTGAAGCTTTCTTT
TRBV2,-,-,12,TRBJ1-2,CASSYQGHGYTF,TGTGCCAGCAGTTATCAGGGACATGGCTACACCTTC
TRBV30,-,-,12,TRBJ1-3,CAWSGSGNTIYF,TGTGCCTGGAGTGGATCTGGAAACACCATATATTTT
TRBV5-6,-,-,12,TRBJ1-2,CASSLSGVGYTF,TGTGCCAGCAGCTTGAGTGGGGTCGGCTACACCTTC
TRBV29-1,-,TRBD1,13,TRBJ2-7,CSVEQQGVYEQYF,TGCAGCGTTGAGCAACAGGGGGTATACGAGCAGTACTTC
TRBV28,-,TRBD1,15,TRBJ1-1,CASGFTQGGNTEAFF,TGTGCCAGCGGTTTTACACAGGGGGGGAACACTGAAGCTTTCTTT
TRBV6-1,-,-,16,TRBJ1-2,CASSEDVGGFYYGYTF,TGTGCCAGCAGTGAAGATGTAGGCGGCTTTTACTATGGCTACACCTTC
TRBV5-6,-,TRBD1,16,TRBJ1-2,CASSLQTGGTGYGYTF,TGTGCCAGCAGCTTGCAGACAGGGGGAACTGGCTATGGCTACACCTTC
TRBV10-2,-,-,14,TRBJ1-4,CASSQGRGNEKLFF,TGCGCCAGCAGTCAGGGCCGGGGAAATGAAAAACTGTTTTTT
TRBV18,-,-,15,TRBJ2-5,CASSPNGGPQETQYF,TGTGCCAGCTCCCCAAACGGGGGGCCCCAAGAGACCCAGTACTTC
TRBV7-6,once,TRBD2,15,TRBJ2-1,CASSLSGGGHNEQFF,TGTGCCAGCAGCCTTAGCGGGGGGGGCCACAATGAGCAGTTCTTC
TRBV7-2,-,-,15,TRBJ2-5,CASSPVGTGSRAQYF,TGTGCCAGCAGCCCCGTTGGAACCGGGTCTAGGGCCCAGTACTTC
TRBV10-2,-,-,14,TRBJ2-3,CASTGAGVGDTQYF,TGCGCCAGCACCGGGGCTGGGGTCGGAGATACGCAGTATTTT
TRBV7-9,-,-,14,TRBJ2-7,CASSLGGRIYEQYF,TGTGCCAGCAGCTTAGGGGGACGGATCTACGAGCAGTACTTC
TRBV29-1,-,-,9,TRBJ1-2,CSDYYGYTF,TGCAGCGACTACTATGGCTACACCTTC
TRBV5-1,once,TRBD1,17,TRBJ2-5,CASSLGDQGVPGETQYF,TGCGCCAGCAGCTTGGGTGATCAGGGGGTTCCAGGGGAGACCCAGTACTTC
TRBV5-8,-,TRBD1,15,TRBJ2-7,CASSFQGQGSHEQYF,TGTGCCAGCAGCTTCCAAGGACAGGGCTCCCACGAGCAGTACTTC
TRBV6-5,-,TRBD1,13,TRBJ1-2,CATGPGTVYGYTF,TGTGCCACCGGCCCCGGGACAGTTTATGGCTACACCTTC
TRBV7-3,-,TRBD1,17,TRBJ1-1,CASSPIGGVIRAAEAFF,TGTGCCAGCAGCCCCATAGGGGGCGTTATAAGGGCGGCTGAAGCTTTCTTT
TRBV18,-,TRBD1,14,TRBJ1-6,CASSPGTGVSPLHF,TGTGCCAGCTCCCCCGGGACAGGGGTTTCACCCCTCCACTTT
TRBV19,-,-,15,TRBJ1-1,CASSIRGGPNTEAFF,TGTGCCAGTAGTATAAGGGGCGGCCCTAACACTGAAGCTTTCTTT
TRBV2,once,-,15,TRBJ2-2,CASSENPAYTGELFF,TGTGCCAGCAGTGAAAACCCGGCGTACACCGGGGAGCTGTTTTTT
TRBV5-5,few,-,13,TRBJ1-3,CASSFLLGEVAYF,TGTGCCAGCAGCTTCCTTCTGGGGGAGGTGGCATATTTT
TRBV25-1,-,TRBD2,15,TRBJ2-5,CASSELAGLQETQYF,TGTGCCAGCAGTGAACTAGCGGGCCTCCAAGAGACCCAGTACTTC
TRBV7-9,few,-,15,TRBJ1-2,CASRDLEFPNYGYTF,TGTGCCAGCAGGGATTTGGAATTTCCTAACTATGGCTACACCTTC
TRBV7-3,once,-,12,TRBJ1-6,CASSLGNSPLHF,TGTGCCAGCAGCTTAGGGAATTCACCCCTCCACTTT
TRBV19,-,-,15,TRBJ1-1,CASKRGTPLNTEAFF,TGTGCCAGTAAAAGAGGAACACCGTTGAACACTGAAGCTTTCTTT
TRBV5-1,-,-,15,TRBJ2-5,CASSFGASGKETQYF,TGCGCCAGCAGCTTCGGGGCCTCGGGTAAAGAGACCCAGTACTTC
TRBV18,-,-,13,TRBJ1-1,CASSSGGNTEAFF,TGTGCCAGCTCCTCGGGGGGGAACACTGAAGCTTTCTTT
TRBV7-2,-,TRBD2,14,TRBJ2-1,CASSSTSGYNEQFF,TGTGCCAGCAGCTCGACTAGCGGATACAATGAGCAGTTCTTC
TRBV6-6,-,-,13,TRBJ1-1,CASRGDWNTEAFF,TGTGCCAGCAGGGGGGACTGGAACACTGAAGCTTTCTTT
TRBV2,-,TRBD2,13,TRBJ2-4,CASRGLTQNIQYF,TGTGCCAGCAGGGGACTAACCCAAAACATTCAGTACTTC
TRBV5-4,-,-,14,TRBJ2-3,CASSLELARDTQYF,TGTGCCAGCAGCTTGGAACTAGCCAGAGATACGCAGTATTTT
TRBV5-6,-,-,16,TRBJ1-5,CASSLKVQASGQPQHF,TGTGCCAGCAGCTTGAAGGTCCAGGCTAGTGGGCAGCCCCAGCATTTT
TRBV30,once,-,15,TRBJ2-3,CAWRRLTSSTDTQYF,TGTGCCTGGAGAAGACTGACTTCTAGCACAGATACGCAGTATTTT
TRBV11-3,-,-,14,TRBJ2-3,CASSPGQSTDTQYF,TGTGCCAGCAGCCCCGGACAGAGCACAGATACGCAGTATTTT